This TCR beta chain was sequenced in a study of cytomegalovirus exposure and HLA in healthy donors. Study conclusions and caveats: In a later analysis, V- and J-gene trimming of beta chains associated with a DCLRE1C missense variant, replicated independently. Confirmation in vitro established that three CMV-associated chains were specific for CMV antigens. Later analysis indicated greater clonal expansion among HLA-associated TCR beta chains than among equally common other chains.

A note on this clone: Its matching antigen is unknown.

PCR primers comprised 60 Vbeta and 13 Jbeta primers. Using immunoSEQ multiplex PCR, the repertoire was profiled, and TCRdb retains in-frame clones only, with some absent. The table records about 190,000 clones, 85% to 90% of them present only once. The CDR3 sequence is 11 residues long. Germline V gene sequence: CDR1 SQVTM, CDR2 ANQGSEA. With 4 bases removed from V and 3 bases from J, the gap between germline ends came to 6 bases. Specimen: PBMCs. This chain connects TRBV29-1 to TRBJ1-1; D uncertain. The receptor was isolated from a woman in her late teens or twenties in good health and CMV-seronegative. The CDR3 is CSVVSYTEAFF. The DNA of the CDR3 is TGCAGCGTTGTGTCCTACACTGAAGCTTTCTTT.